These 23 T cell receptor beta chains came from one sample sequenced in a study of cytomegalovirus exposure and HLA in healthy donors. In the PCR, 60 Vbeta and 13 Jbeta primers were used. Only in-frame clones appear in the TCRdb table, and some are missing; sequencing was by immunoSEQ multiplex PCR. The sample contains 130,000 or so clones, 60% to 85% of which appear only once. Sequences were obtained from PBMCs. The receptors were gathered from a man aged 35 to 55 in good health and CMV-seronegative.

This chain connects TRBV6-1 to TRBJ2-7, with a weak D call TRBD1 (6 bases). CDR3 length: 17 residues. Germline CDR1 MNHNS, CDR2 SASEGT. Trimming stripped 4 bases from V and 0 bases from J, with 19 bases between. CDR3 sequence reads: CASSGGHGRLPSYEQYF. The CDR3 DNA is TGTGCCAGCAGTGGGGGACACGGAAGACTCCCCTCCTACGAGCAGTACTTC.

The table lists this clone with a few counts. This rearrangement joins TRBV27 to TRBJ2-1, with D possibly being TRBD2 (5 bases). V lost 0 bases, J lost 0 bases, and 15 bases lay in between. This CDR3 spans 18 amino acids. Germline V gene lookup returns CDR1 MNHEY and CDR2 SMNVEV (reference sequence). The CDR3 nucleotides read TGTGCCAGCAGTTTATCCTATTCGACCACTAGCTCCTACAATGAGCAGTTCTTC. This sequence encodes CASSLSYSTTSSYNEQFF.

This clone has only a few counts. J is TRBJ2-3 and V is TRBV6-6, with D hard to call. Germline CDR1 and CDR2: MNHNY and SVGAGI (reference sequence). The CDR3 consists of 13 residues. The V end lost 2 bases, the J end lost 6 bases, and 9 bases lay between the germline ends. The CDR3 DNA is TGTGCCAGCAGTTACCTCCGCGTGGATACGCAGTATTTT. Protein product: CASSYLRVDTQYF.

The chain is built from TRBV6-5 and TRBJ2-5, with 7 bases identical to TRBD1. CDR1 and CDR2 (germline): MNHEY, SVGAGI. After removal of 9 bases from V and 1 base from J, the junction contained 2 bases not matched to a gene. The CDR3 consists of 12 residues. In DNA, the CDR3 is TGTGCCAGTGGGACAGCCCAAGAGACCCAGTACTTC. This codes for CASGTAQETQYF.

The chain employs TRBV9 and TRBJ2-1; 7 bases fit TRBD2. The germline gives CDR1 SGDLS, CDR2 YYNGEE. Unmatched junction bases numbered 6, after V lost 3 bases and J lost 0 bases. The CDR3 runs to 16 residues. The CDR3 sequence: CASSGHGGGSYNEQFF. The CDR3 DNA follows: TGTGCCAGCAGCGGGCATGGGGGGGGCTCCTACAATGAGCAGTTCTTC.

As regards this clone: At one boundary the junction diverges from the germline segment, which might be a read error. The V gene is TRBV7-2, the J gene TRBJ2-6; 7 nucleotides line up with TRBD2. Germline lookup yields CDR1 SGHTA and CDR2 FQGNSA. The CDR3 has 16 residues. CDR3 in DNA: TGTGCCAGCAGCTTAGCGGGAGGGTCTGGGGCCAACGGCCTGACTTTC. The encoded protein is CASSLAGGSGANGLTF.

This clone was counted a few times. V usage is TRBV5-6 and J usage is TRBJ2-5; D not certain. The V end was cut by 4 bases, the J end by 5 bases, with 12 bases between. Germline assignment: CDR1 SGHDT and CDR2 YYEEEE. The length of the CDR3 is 13 residues. The CDR3: CASSADTSETQYF. CDR3 nucleotides: TGTGCCAGCAGCGCTGACACGAGTGAGACCCAGTACTTC.

The V and J genes are TRBV7-9 and TRBJ1-1, with a weak D call TRBD1 (6 bases). Trimming stripped 6 bases from V and 2 bases from J, with 16 bases between. This CDR3 spans 15 amino acids. Germline lookup yields CDR1 SEHNR and CDR2 FQNEAQ (reference sequence). The DNA of the CDR3 is TGTGCCAGCAGTAATCCAGGGGAAGGCAACACTGAAGCTTTCTTT. Amino acids: CASSNPGEGNTEAFF.

The chain joins TRBV7-2 to TRBJ2-1; D might be TRBD2 (7 bases). The CDR3 is 14 amino acids. Germline CDR1 reads SGHTA; CDR2 reads FQGNSA. V was trimmed by 0 bases and J by 6 bases, leaving 9 bases between them. The CDR3 region has the DNA TGTGCCAGCAGCTTAGCGGGGGGGCCCAATGAGCAGTTCTTC. It translates to CASSLAGGPNEQFF.

V gene TRBV6-1 combines with J gene TRBJ1-2, with TRBD1 matching over 11 bases. The germline V gene encodes CDR1 MNHNS and CDR2 SASEGT. The trim removed 0 bases at V and 4 bases at J, leaving 4 bases unmatched. This CDR3 has 16 residues. The DNA for the CDR3 is TGTGCCAGCAGTGAAGCGAGGACAGGGGGCCCCTATGGCTACACCTTC. Its protein product is CASSEARTGGPYGYTF.

This sequence joins TRBV18 and TRBJ2-3; D remains ambiguous. CDR1 is KGHSH and CDR2 is LQKENI in the germline V gene. This CDR3 has 13 amino acids. V gave up 6 bases and J gave up 0 bases, with 7 bases separating them. In DNA form, the CDR3 reads TGTGCCAGCTCTAAGACTAGCACAGATACGCAGTATTTT. Its protein product is CASSKTSTDTQYF.

This rearrangement joins TRBV10-3 to TRBJ2-7; tentatively, D is TRBD1 (5 bases). The CDR3 sequence is 13 residues long. V lost 11 bases and J lost 3, with 17 bases in between. CDR1 and CDR2 (germline): ENHRY, SYGVKD. The CDR3 region is CASQGLGVYEQYF. DNA for the CDR3: TGTGCCTCACAAGGGCTAGGGGTCTACGAGCAGTACTTC.

V is TRBV11-3 and J is TRBJ2-2, with a possible D match to TRBD2 (6 bases). Looked up from germline, CDR1 is SGHNT and CDR2 is YENEEA. This CDR3 contains 17 residues. V was clipped by 4 bases and J by 5 bases, with 20 bases between them. The CDR3 is CASSYGEGGLGTGELFF. CDR3 bases: TGTGCCAGCAGCTACGGGGAAGGAGGGCTGGGGACCGGGGAGCTGTTTTTT.

The chain couples TRBV19 to TRBJ1-2; D perhaps matches TRBD1 (5 bases). V gave up 3 bases and J gave up 2 bases, with 7 bases separating them. CDR3 length: 13 amino acids. Germline V gene data show CDR1 as LNHDA and CDR2 as SQIVND (reference sequence). The CDR3 sequence: CASSMAGNYGYTF. The CDR3 DNA follows: TGTGCCAGTAGTATGGCAGGGAACTATGGCTACACCTTC.

This clone came up a few times. CDR3 residues: CASSLPSGGAETQYF. The CDR3 DNA follows: TGTGCCAGCAGCTTGCCTAGCGGGGGGGCGGAGACCCAGTACTTC. This chain connects TRBV5-4 to TRBJ2-5; 12 bases align to TRBD2. Trimming took 1 base from V and 5 from J; bases not matched to a gene: 3. Looked up from germline, CDR1 is SGHNT and CDR2 is YYREEE (reference sequence). The CDR3 spans 15 residues. Drawing the rest from reference TRBV5-4 and TRBJ2-5, the complete variable domain is ETGVTQSPTHLIKTRGQQVTLRCSSQSGHNTVSWYQQALGQGPQFIFQYYREEENGRGNFPPRFSGLQFPNYSSELNVNALELDDSALYLCASSLPSGGAETQYFGPGTRLLVL.

The J gene is TRBJ2-7, the V gene TRBV6-5; TRBD2 matches 10 bases. The CDR3 consists of 14 residues. With V trimmed by 4 bases and J by 4 bases, 4 bases remained unmatched. CDR1 and CDR2 (germline): MNHEY, SVGAGI. This CDR3 reads CASSSPTSGYEQYF. CDR3 nucleotides: TGTGCCAGCAGTTCCCCGACTAGCGGGTACGAGCAGTACTTC.

This clone has only one observation. The chain carries TRBV5-4 and TRBJ2-3; weak D call: TRBD1 (6 bases). The CDR3 length is 14 residues. CDR1 and CDR2 (germline): SGHNT, YYREEE (reference sequence). Trimming left V 5 bases short and J 4 bases short, with 14 bases between. CDR3 in amino acids: CASRTRQEADTQYF. For the CDR3, the DNA is TGTGCCAGCAGGACACGACAGGAAGCAGATACGCAGTATTTT.

The V gene is TRBV6-6, the J gene TRBJ2-1; 10 positions match TRBD1. The V gene end was trimmed by 6 bases and the J gene end by 3 bases; junction bases not matched to a gene: 5. Germline CDR1 and CDR2: MNHNY and SVGAGI (reference sequence). The CDR3 runs to 15 residues. The DNA for the CDR3 is TGTGCCAGCAGCATCGGACAGGGGGGCTACAATGAGCAGTTCTTC. Translated, it gives CASSIGQGGYNEQFF.

The CDR3 DNA sequence: TGTGCCAGCAGGGTACTTCGCCAGGATGGCTACACCTTC. It codes for CASRVLRQDGYTF. J is TRBJ1-2 and V is TRBV2; D call uncertain. CDR1 is SNHLY and CDR2 is FYNNEI in the germline V gene. CDR3 length: 13 residues. V lost 6 bases and J 6 bases, leaving 14 bases between the germline ends.

This chain joins TRBV2 and TRBJ2-1, with TRBD2 as a possible D gene (6 bases). The germline V gene encodes CDR1 SNHLY and CDR2 FYNNEI. The CDR3 totals 15 residues. V shed 8 bases and J shed 5 bases, with 19 bases lying between them. CDR3 sequence (DNA): TGTGCCAGCCGACAAGTAGCGGTAGTGGACAATGAGCAGTTCTTC. This gives the protein CASRQVAVVDNEQFF.

The chain has TRBV11-1 and TRBJ2-5, with TRBD2 matching 10 bases. V shed 1 base, J shed 5 bases, and the junction held 10 bases outside the gene matches. Germline V gene sequence: CDR1 SGHAT, CDR2 FQDESV (reference sequence). CDR3 size: 17 residues. The CDR3 nucleotides are TGTGCCAGCAGCTTAGGGGCTAGCGGGGGTACCGCCGAGACCCAGTACTTC. Translating it yields CASSLGASGGTAETQYF.

The V and J genes are TRBV7-9 and TRBJ2-1; 11 bases are a match to TRBD1. This CDR3 has 15 residues. Looked up from germline, CDR1 is SEHNR and CDR2 is FQNEAQ (reference sequence). V was pared by 5 bases and J by 3 bases, with 3 bases of the junction left unmatched. CDR3 DNA: TGTGCCAGCAGCGAAGGGACAGGGGGCTACAATGAGCAGTTCTTC. Translated: CASSEGTGGYNEQFF.

The J gene is TRBJ2-1, the V gene TRBV7-8, with D perhaps matching TRBD2 (6 bases). Trimming removed 4 bases from V and 3 bases from J, with 13 bases in between. The germline V gene has CDR1 SGHVS and CDR2 FQNEAQ. The CDR3 runs to 15 residues. CDR3 loop: CASSSRRESYNEQFF. The CDR3 DNA reads TGTGCCAGCAGCTCCCGGAGGGAGAGCTACAATGAGCAGTTCTTC.